This T cell receptor (beta chain) is drawn from a study of blood T cells in healthy people across ages. Each donor's blood draw was 8.5 to 10 milliliters of peripheral blood. Primers used in a second PCR of roughly 7 to 12 cycles were a sample-barcoded 5' primer and a J-beta primer mix. MiXCR, applied by TCRdb to the 5' RACE reads, yields one record per CDR3 protein. The sample has about 750,000 distinct CDR3 sequences, roughly 53% seen once. V lost 3 bases and J lost 4; bases outside the gene matches: 9. The CDR3 consists of 16 residues. Input material: blood. The gene calls are TRBV12-3 or TRBV12-4 and TRBJ2-1, with TRBD2 matching over 7 bases. The TCR sequence derives from a man of 80 years or more in good health. The CDR3 is CASSFIFGGSYNEQFF. CDR3 DNA: TGTGCCAGCAGTTTTATTTTTGGCGGGAGTTACAATGAGCAGTTCTTC.